These 17 T cell receptor beta chains came from one sample sequenced in a study of monozygotic twins with inflammatory bowel disease. TCRdb re-called the 5' RACE reads; every CDR3 protein appears as one record, without DNA. The listing records about 160,000 distinct CDR3 sequences. The material sequenced was blood. Every receptor here comes from a human donor with ulcerative colitis or Crohn's disease, or a healthy co-twin of an affected twin (not recorded which).

This rearrangement joins TRBV12-3 or TRBV12-4 to TRBJ2-4; TCRdb designates TRBD2, a call that cannot be tested without DNA. This CDR3 is built from 15 residues. This chain's CDR3 is CASSPGTGAKNIQYF.

The chain couples TRBV20-1 to TRBJ1-1; TCRdb reports TRBD1, a call that lacks DNA to check it against. The CDR3 runs 13 residues. Germline V gene sequence: CDR1 DFQATT, CDR2 SNEGSKA (reference sequence). The CDR3 loop reads CRYRGSRPTEAFF.

The chain has TRBV27 and TRBJ1-2. Per germline, CDR1 MNHEY and CDR2 SMNVEV (reference sequence). The CDR3 is made up of 13 amino acids. The CDR3 spells CASSFGQRYGYTF.

V usage is TRBV5-4 and J usage is TRBJ2-3. Germline loops: CDR1 SGHNT, CDR2 YYREEE (reference sequence). The CDR3 runs 16 residues. The CDR3 protein is CASSLKEGLSTDTQYF. The full variable domain, in which reference TRBV5-4 and TRBJ2-3 provide the parts outside the CDR3, is ETGVTQSPTHLIKTRGQQVTLRCSSQSGHNTVSWYQQALGQGPQFIFQYYREEENGRGNFPPRFSGLQFPNYSSELNVNALELDDSALYLCASSLKEGLSTDTQYFGPGTRLTVL.

The V and J genes are TRBV7-9 and TRBJ1-3. The CDR3 extends over 14 amino acids. Germline V gene lookup returns CDR1 SEHNR and CDR2 FQNEAQ (reference sequence). CDR3 loop: CASRGLGSGNTIYF.

The rearrangement joins TRBV18 to TRBJ1-2; there is no DNA to check the TCRdb D call of TRBD1. The CDR3 spans 18 residues. Germline CDR1 reads KGHSH; CDR2 reads LQKENI. CDR3 protein: CASSPPRRSTGGNYGYTF.

The rearrangement joins TRBV20-1 to TRBJ2-3; without DNA, the TCRdb call of TRBD1 cannot be checked. The CDR3 totals 13 residues. CDR1 is DFQATT, CDR2 SNEGSKA, per germline (reference sequence). The CDR3 loop reads CSARGGSTDTQYF.

V and J are TRBV9 and TRBJ2-7; the TCRdb call, TRBD2, lacks DNA for checking. The CDR3 spans 15 residues. Germline CDR1 and CDR2: SGDLS and YYNGEE. CDR3: CASSVGASGGYEQYF.

The chain combines TRBV10-3 with TRBJ2-5. Germline CDR1 reads ENHRY; CDR2 reads SYGVKD. CDR3 length equals 15 residues. CDR3 residues: CAISESKGILETHYF.

J is TRBJ2-5 and V is TRBV5-1; TCRdb selects TRBD2, and the lack of DNA leaves this call unchecked. Germline CDR1 reads SGHRS; CDR2 reads YFSETQ. The CDR3 totals 15 residues. The CDR3 spells CASSLQAPTRETQYF.

This CDR3 reads CASSPGLGYEQYF. The chain links TRBV6-1 to TRBJ2-7; TCRdb's assignment of TRBD2 cannot be checked, as there is no DNA. The germline CDR1 and CDR2 sequences are MNHNS and SASEGT. This CDR3 region has 13 residues.

The chain employs TRBV5-1 and TRBJ2-3. The CDR3 length is 16 residues. Germline CDR1 is SGHRS and CDR2 is YFSETQ. The CDR3 sequence is CASGDGAVAGADTQYF.

The chain recombines TRBV7-9 with TRBJ2-6. The CDR3 sequence is 14 residues long. Germline assignment: CDR1 SEHNR and CDR2 FQNEAQ (reference sequence). The CDR3 protein is CALTINSGANVLTF.

The V gene is TRBV20-1, the J gene TRBJ2-7; TCRdb picks TRBD2, but there is no DNA to check that call. There are 14 residues in the CDR3. Germline assignment: CDR1 DFQATT and CDR2 SNEGSKA (reference sequence). The CDR3 here is CSARTIGTRYEQYF.

The rearrangement links TRBV20-1 to TRBJ2-1. This CDR3 has 12 amino acids. Germline V CDR1 and CDR2: DFQATT, SNEGSKA (reference sequence). The CDR3 sequence: CSASATYNEQFF.

This sequence joins TRBV10-3 and TRBJ1-1; TCRdb's D call of TRBD1 is untestable without DNA. The CDR3 spans 12 residues. Germline-derived CDR1 and CDR2 are ENHRY and SYGVKD. This CDR3 reads CATGQGNTEAFF.

The J gene is TRBJ2-7, the V gene TRBV7-8; TCRdb picks TRBD2, but there is no DNA to check that call. The CDR3 is 17 residues long. Germline loops: CDR1 SGHVS, CDR2 FQNEAQ. This CDR3 reads CASSLGGLGANPYEQYF.